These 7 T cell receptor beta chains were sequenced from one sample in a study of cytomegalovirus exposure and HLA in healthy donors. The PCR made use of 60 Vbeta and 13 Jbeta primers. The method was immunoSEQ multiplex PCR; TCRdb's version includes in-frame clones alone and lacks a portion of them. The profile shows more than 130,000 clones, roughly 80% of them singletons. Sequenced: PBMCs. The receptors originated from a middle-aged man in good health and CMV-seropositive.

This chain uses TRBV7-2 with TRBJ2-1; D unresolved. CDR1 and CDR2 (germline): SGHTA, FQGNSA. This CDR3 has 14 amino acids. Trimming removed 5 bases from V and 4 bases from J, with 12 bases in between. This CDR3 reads CASSPEWRYNEQFF. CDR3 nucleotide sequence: TGTGCCAGCAGCCCCGAGTGGCGGTACAATGAGCAGTTCTTC.

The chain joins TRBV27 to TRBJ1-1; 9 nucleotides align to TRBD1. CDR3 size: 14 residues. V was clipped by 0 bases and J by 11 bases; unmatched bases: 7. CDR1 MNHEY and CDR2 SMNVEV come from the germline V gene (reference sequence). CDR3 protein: CASSLSPGQGWAFF. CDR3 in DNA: TGTGCCAGCAGTTTATCGCCGGGACAGGGATGGGCTTTCTTT.

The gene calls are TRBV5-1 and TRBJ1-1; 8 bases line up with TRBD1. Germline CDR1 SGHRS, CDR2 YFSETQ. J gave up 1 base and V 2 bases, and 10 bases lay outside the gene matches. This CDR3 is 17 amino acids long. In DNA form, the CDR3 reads TGCGCCAGCAGCTTCCACGGTCCCGGGACAGGGAACACTGAAGCTTTCTTT. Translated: CASSFHGPGTGNTEAFF.

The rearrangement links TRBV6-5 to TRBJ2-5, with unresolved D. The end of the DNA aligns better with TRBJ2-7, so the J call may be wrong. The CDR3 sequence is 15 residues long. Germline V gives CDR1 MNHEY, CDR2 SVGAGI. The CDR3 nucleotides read TGTGCCAGCAGTTACCGGGTCGATCTTGGCTACGAGCAGTACTTC. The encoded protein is CASSYRVDLGYEQYF.

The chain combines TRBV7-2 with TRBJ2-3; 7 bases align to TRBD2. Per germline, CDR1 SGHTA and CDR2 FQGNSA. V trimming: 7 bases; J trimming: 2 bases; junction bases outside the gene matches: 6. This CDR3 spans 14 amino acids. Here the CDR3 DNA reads TGTGCCAGCATCCCGGGACTACCCACAGATACGCAGTATTTT. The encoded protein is CASIPGLPTDTQYF.

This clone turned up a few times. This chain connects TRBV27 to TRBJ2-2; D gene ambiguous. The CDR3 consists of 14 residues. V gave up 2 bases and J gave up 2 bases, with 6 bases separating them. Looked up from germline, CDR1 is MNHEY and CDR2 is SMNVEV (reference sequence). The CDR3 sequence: CASSLRLNTGELFF. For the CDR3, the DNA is TGTGCCAGCAGTTTACGTTTAAACACCGGGGAGCTGTTTTTT.

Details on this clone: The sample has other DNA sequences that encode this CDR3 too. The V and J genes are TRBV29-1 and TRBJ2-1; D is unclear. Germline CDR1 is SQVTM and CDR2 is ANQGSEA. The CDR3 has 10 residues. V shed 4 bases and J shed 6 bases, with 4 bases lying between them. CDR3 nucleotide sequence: TGCAGCGTTGCCGGCAATGAGCAGTTCTTC. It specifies CSVAGNEQFF.